This TCR beta chain was sequenced for a study of PD-1 blockade in mismatch repair-deficient tumors. CDR3 length: 13 residues. Germline CDR1 is SQVTM and CDR2 is ANQGSEA. Trimming stripped 7 bases from V and 5 bases from J, with 17 bases between. Clones were sequenced by immunoSEQ multiplex PCR, and TCRdb holds only the in-frame ones, with some missing. The sample consists of some 49,000 clones, over 60% of them appearing once. This TCR was sampled from an adult with mismatch repair-deficient cancer. The source was PBMCs, collected before pembrolizumab treatment. V gene TRBV29-1 combines with J gene TRBJ2-5; D may correspond to TRBD1 or TRBD2 (5 bases each). The CDR3 sequence: CSASIGTGETQYF. The CDR3 DNA follows: TGCAGCGCCTCTATTGGGACCGGGGAGACCCAGTACTTC.